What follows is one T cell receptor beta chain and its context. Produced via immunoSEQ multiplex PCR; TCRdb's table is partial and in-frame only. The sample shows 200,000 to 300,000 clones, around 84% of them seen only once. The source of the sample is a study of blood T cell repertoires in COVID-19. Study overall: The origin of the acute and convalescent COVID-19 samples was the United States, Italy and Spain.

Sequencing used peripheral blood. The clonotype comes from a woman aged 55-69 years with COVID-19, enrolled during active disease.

CDR3 nucleotide sequence: TGTGCCAGCAGCTTGGAACTGGGAGGGCAGTCCCACGGCACCGGGGAGCTGTTTTTT. Its translation is CASSLELGGQSHGTGELFF. The rearrangement uses TRBV5-6 and TRBJ2-2, with 7 bases identical to TRBD2. This CDR3 has 19 residues. The V and J ends lost 0 bases and 4 bases, in that order; junction bases with no gene match: 15. CDR1 is SGHDT, CDR2 YYEEEE, per germline.